The next 13 T cell receptor beta chains were all read from a single sample in a study of PD-1 blockade in classical Hodgkin lymphoma. Only in-frame clones appear in the TCRdb table, and some are missing; sequencing was by immunoSEQ multiplex PCR. The data show tens of thousands of clones, with nearly 95% seen just once and 2% to 3% held by the top ten. Time point here: newly diagnosed, previously untreated cHL patient sample. Sample: peripheral blood mononuclear cells (PBMCs). The receptor set was obtained from a human donor with classical Hodgkin lymphoma.

CDR3 sequence reads: CASSANRGADTQYF. The CDR3 nucleotides read TGTGCCAGCAGTGCCAACAGGGGTGCAGATACGCAGTATTTT. The V call is TRBV2, the J call TRBJ2-3, with TRBD1 matching 7 bases. Germline trimming cut 4 bases from V and 4 bases from J; bases unmatched to any gene: 5. Germline-derived CDR1 and CDR2 are SNHLY and FYNNEI. The CDR3 contains 14 residues. The variable domain in full, with the rest retrieved from reference TRBV2 and TRBJ2-3, is EPEVTQTPSHQVTQMGQEVILRCVPISNHLYFYWYRQILGQKVEFLVSFYNNEISEKSEIFDDQFSVERPDGSNFTLKIRSTKLEDSAMYFCASSANRGADTQYFGPGTRLTVL.

The rearrangement links TRBV5-4 to TRBJ1-6, with TRBD1 identical over 7 bases. The J segment lost 6 bases and the V segment lost 5 bases, leaving 11 bases of the junction unmatched. Germline V gene sequence: CDR1 SGHNT, CDR2 YYREEE (reference sequence). The CDR3 sequence is 16 residues long. CDR3 bases: TGTGCCAGCAGTCACCGGGACAGTTACCTTAATTCACCCCTCCACTTT. Translating gives CASSHRDSYLNSPLHF.

The V call is TRBV19, the J call TRBJ2-4, with TRBD2 matching 11 bases. Losses at the gene ends were 4 bases for V and 6 bases for J; bases not matched to a gene: 5. Germline values: CDR1 LNHDA, CDR2 SQIVND (reference sequence). The CDR3 has 15 amino acids. The CDR3 spells CASSNIAGGPNIQYF. As DNA, the CDR3 is TGTGCCAGTAGTAATATAGCGGGAGGGCCAAACATTCAGTACTTC. Together with reference TRBV19 and TRBJ2-4, the CDR3 gives the full variable domain: DGGITQSPKYLFRKEGQNVTLSCEQNLNHDAMYWYRQDPGQGLRLIYYSQIVNDFQKGDIAEGYSVSREKKESFPLTVTSAQKNPTAFYLCASSNIAGGPNIQYFGAGTRLSVL.

This chain links TRBV7-6 with TRBJ2-7; D remains ambiguous. Per germline, CDR1 SGHVS and CDR2 FNYEAQ. The CDR3 consists of 16 residues. Trimming stripped 5 bases from V and 0 bases from J, with 17 bases between. DNA for the CDR3: TGTGCCAGCAGCGTTCGCGTCGGAGTCCCCTCCTACGAGCAGTACTTC. Translated: CASSVRVGVPSYEQYF. Based on the CDR3 plus reference TRBV7-6 and TRBJ2-7, the full variable domain is GAGVSQSPRYKVTKRGQDVALRCDPISGHVSLYWYRQALGQGPEFLTYFNYEAQQDKSGLPNDRFSAERPEGSISTLTIQRTEQRDSAMYRCASSVRVGVPSYEQYFGPGTRLTVT.

CDR3 in amino acids: CASSPPGSPTSYEQYF. Written as DNA, the CDR3 is TGTGCCAGCTCACCACCTGGATCCCCGACGTCCTACGAGCAGTACTTC. The gene calls are TRBV18 and TRBJ2-7; D call uncertain. Trimming removed 0 bases from V and 1 base from J, with 13 bases in between. Germline V gene data show CDR1 as KGHSH and CDR2 as LQKENI. The CDR3 runs to 16 residues.

The V and J genes are TRBV10-1 and TRBJ1-5; a weak D match, TRBD1 (6 bases). This CDR3 is 17 amino acids long. The germline V gene has CDR1 WNHNN and CDR2 SYGVQD (reference sequence). Trimming removed 1 base at V and 0 bases at J, with 13 bases between. Here the CDR3 reads CASSECPGGYSNQPQHF. In nucleotides, the CDR3 is TGCGCCAGCAGTGAGTGTCCGGGGGGCTATAGCAATCAGCCCCAGCATTTT.

CDR3 DNA sequence: TGTGCCAGCAGTCAACAAACGGGCTCTGGAAACACCATATATTTT. Translated, it gives CASSQQTGSGNTIYF. This chain uses TRBV5-5 with TRBJ1-3, with D unresolved. This CDR3 spans 15 amino acids. Germline CDR1 is SGHKS and CDR2 is YYEKEE (reference sequence). V lost 5 bases, J lost 0 bases, and 12 bases lay in between. The whole variable domain, remainder taken from reference TRBV5-5 and TRBJ1-3, is DAGVTQSPTHLIKTRGQQVTLRCSPISGHKSVSWYQQVLGQGPQFIFQYYEKEERGRGNFPDRFSARQFPNYSSELNVNALLLGDSALYLCASSQQTGSGNTIYFGEGSWLTVV.

The rearrangement joins TRBV6-5 to TRBJ2-7; D is perhaps TRBD1 (6 bases). This CDR3 spans 13 amino acids. CDR1 is MNHEY and CDR2 is SVGAGI in the germline V gene. V was pared by 6 bases and J by 4 bases, with 13 bases between. Here the CDR3 DNA reads TGTGCCAGCAGGGACAGCGCGAGTTACGAGCAGTACTTC. This sequence encodes CASRDSASYEQYF.

The chain carries TRBV28 and TRBJ2-5, with D perhaps TRBD1 or TRBD2 (5 bases each). This CDR3 has 15 residues. Germline CDR1 MDHEN, CDR2 SYDVKM. V lost 5 bases and J lost 6, with 19 bases in between. CDR3 nucleotide sequence: TGTGCCAGCAGTCCTAGGGACCCGAGGAGGCAGACCCAGTACTTC. Protein product: CASSPRDPRRQTQYF.

In the case of this clone: Other DNA sequences in this sample translate to the same CDR3. The chain carries TRBV7-2 and TRBJ2-7; 10 bases fit TRBD1. The CDR3 is 15 amino acids. Trimming removed 5 bases from V and 2 bases from J; junction bases left unmatched: 6. In germline, CDR1 is SGHTA, CDR2 FQGNSA. CDR3: CASSPGTGATYEQYF. The CDR3 DNA sequence: TGTGCCAGCAGCCCCGGGACAGGGGCGACCTACGAGCAGTACTTC.

This sequence joins TRBV7-2 and TRBJ1-4; D is undetermined. The ends were cut back, 2 bases at V and 1 base at J, with 8 bases in the middle. The CDR3 runs to 15 residues. Germline V gives CDR1 SGHTA, CDR2 FQGNSA. In DNA form, the CDR3 reads TGTGCCAGCAGCTTAACGAGTGGAACTAATGAAAAACTGTTTTTT. Protein sequence: CASSLTSGTNEKLFF.

V is TRBV7-9 and J is TRBJ1-2; unclear D gene. Germline loops: CDR1 SEHNR, CDR2 FQNEAQ (reference sequence). The CDR3 spans 15 residues. The V end lost 2 bases, the J end lost 7 bases, and 17 bases lay between the germline ends. The CDR3 is CASSLLPRGGSGYTF. CDR3 bases: TGTGCCAGCAGCTTACTCCCGCGTGGCGGCTCTGGCTACACCTTC.

This clone was recorded once. This chain uses TRBV6-4 with TRBJ2-3; TRBD2 matches at 8 bases. The CDR3 contains 15 residues. Germline V gives CDR1 MRHNA, CDR2 SNTAGT. J was trimmed by 1 base and V by 0 bases; bases with no gene match: 0. The CDR3 loop is CASSDSGGGTDTQYF. CDR3 sequence (DNA): TGTGCCAGCAGTGACTCCGGGGGGGGCACAGATACGCAGTATTTT.